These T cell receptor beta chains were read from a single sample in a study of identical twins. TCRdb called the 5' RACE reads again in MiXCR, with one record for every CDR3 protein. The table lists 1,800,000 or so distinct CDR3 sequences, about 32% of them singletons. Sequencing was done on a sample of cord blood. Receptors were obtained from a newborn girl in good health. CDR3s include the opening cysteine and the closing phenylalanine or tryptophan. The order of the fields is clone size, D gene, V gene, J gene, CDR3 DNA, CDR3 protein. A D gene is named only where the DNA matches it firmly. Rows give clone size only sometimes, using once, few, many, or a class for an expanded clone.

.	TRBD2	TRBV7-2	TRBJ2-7	TGTGCCAGCAGCTTTCGGGCGGGAGGAGGTAACGAGCAGTACTTC	CASSFRAGGGNEQYF
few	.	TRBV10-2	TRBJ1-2	TGCGCCAGCACCAGGGTGGGCTATGGCTACACCTTC	CASTRVGYGYTF
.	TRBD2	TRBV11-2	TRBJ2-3	TGTGCCAGCAGCTTTAGTGCACAGGTGCTACTAGCGGCCGGCACAGATACGCAGTATTTT	CASSFSAQVLLAAGTDTQYF
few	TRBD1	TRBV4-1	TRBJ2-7	TGCGCCAGCAGCCACTCAGGGGGCTCCTACGAGCAGTACTTC	CASSHSGGSYEQYF
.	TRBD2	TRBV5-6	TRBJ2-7	TGTGCCAGCAGCTTGATTGTGCTAGCGGGAGGAGGGGATGAGCAGTACTTC	CASSLIVLAGGGDEQYF
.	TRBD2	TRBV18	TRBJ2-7	TGTGCCAGCTCACCGGGACTACCCCCCTACGAGCAGTACTTC	CASSPGLPPYEQYF
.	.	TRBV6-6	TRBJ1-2	TGTGCCAGCAGTTCTGGTGGGGGATCCCCCCTCGGCTATGGCTACACCTTC	CASSSGGGSPLGYGYTF
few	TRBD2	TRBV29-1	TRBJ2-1	TGCAGCGTCGGTCCCTCTCTTGGAGCGGGGATGTTCTTC	CSVGPSLGAGMFF
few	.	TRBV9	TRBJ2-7	TGTGCCAGCAGCGTAGACCGACAGGTCGTCTACGAGCAGTACTTC	CASSVDRQVVYEQYF
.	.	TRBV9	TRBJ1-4	TGTGCCAGCAGCGGCACAGGGATCAAAAATGAAAAACTGTTTTTT	CASSGTGIKNEKLFF
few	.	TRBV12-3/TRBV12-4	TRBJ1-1	TGTGCCAGCACCCTGGGTGGCAGGGACGCTTTCTTT	CASTLGGRDAFF
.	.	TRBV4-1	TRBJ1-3	TGCGCCAGCAGCCAAGATGGGCCTTTGGGCTCTGGAAACACCATATATTTT	CASSQDGPLGSGNTIYF
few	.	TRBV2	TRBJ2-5	TGTGCCAGCAGTGTCGGGCCGGATGGGGAGACCCAGTACTTC	CASSVGPDGETQYF
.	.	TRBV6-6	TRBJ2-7	TGTGCCAGCAGTTACGGACGGACTTCTTATCCCTACGAGCAGTACTTC	CASSYGRTSYPYEQYF
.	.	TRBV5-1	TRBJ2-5	TGCGCCAGCAGCTCTAGAACAGGGCCTCAAGAGACCCAGTACTTC	CASSSRTGPQETQYF
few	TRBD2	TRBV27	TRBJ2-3	TGTGCCAGCAGTTTAAGAGTAGCGGGGGGGTTTACAGATACGCAGTATTTT	CASSLRVAGGFTDTQYF
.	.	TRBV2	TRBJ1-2	TGTGCCTGCAGTGTTGACTCTGCGAACTATGGCTACACCTTC	CACSVDSANYGYTF
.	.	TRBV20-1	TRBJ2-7	TGCAGTGCTAGAGAAACGGAATTGAAGAAGGTGCGCGACTACGAGCAGTACTTC	CSARETELKKVRDYEQYF
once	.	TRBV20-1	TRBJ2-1	TGCGGTGCTAGAGACTCGAACTCCTACAATGAGCAGTTCTTC	CGARDSNSYNEQFF
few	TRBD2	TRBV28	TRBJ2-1	TGTGCCAGTATCCCGTGGGACTATATCCGGGATGAGCAGTTCTTC	CASIPWDYIRDEQFF
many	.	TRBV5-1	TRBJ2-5	TGCGCCAGCAGCTTCGGGGAAGAGACCCAGTACTTC	CASSFGEETQYF
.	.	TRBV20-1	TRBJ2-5	TGCAGTGCTAGAGATCCGTTCAAGAATGAGCAGTACTTC	CSARDPFKNEQYF
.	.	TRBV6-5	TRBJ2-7	TGTGCCAGCAGTTACTTGGGACTAGGGGGCATCTACGAGCAGTACTTC	CASSYLGLGGIYEQYF
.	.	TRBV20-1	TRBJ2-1	TGCAGTGCTAGTGAACGGAAAGGGAACAATGAGCAGTTCTTC	CSASERKGNNEQFF
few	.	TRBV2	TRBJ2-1	TGTGCCAGCGGGGGACACCCCTACAATGAGCAGTTCTTC	CASGGHPYNEQFF
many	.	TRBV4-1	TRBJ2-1	TGCGCCAGCAGCTGGGACTTGAATGAGCAGTTCTTC	CASSWDLNEQFF
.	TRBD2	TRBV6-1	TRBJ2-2	TGTGCCGGGCAAATTGATGTGGGACTAGCGGGAGGCACCGGGGAGCTGTTTTTT	CAGQIDVGLAGGTGELFF
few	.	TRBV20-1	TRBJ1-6	TGCAGTGCTAGTTCTCAGGGGCTCGATAATTCACCCCTCCACTTT	CSASSQGLDNSPLHF
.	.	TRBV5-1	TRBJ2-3	TGCGCCAGCAGCTTGGAAGCGGGCTTCGGAGATACGCAGTATTTT	CASSLEAGFGDTQYF
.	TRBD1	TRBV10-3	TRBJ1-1	TGTGCCAGCGGACAGGGGGAAAACACTGAAGCTTTCTTT	CASGQGENTEAFF
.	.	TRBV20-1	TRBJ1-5	TGCAGTGCTAGAGAGGACGGCAATCAGCCCCAGCATTTT	CSAREDGNQPQHF
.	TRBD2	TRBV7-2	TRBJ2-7	TGTGCCAGCAGCCCTCAAGCGGGAGGGCGGTACGAGCAGTACTTC	CASSPQAGGRYEQYF